This passage covers 25 T cell receptor beta chains from one sample sequenced in a study of blood T cell repertoires in COVID-19. Only in-frame clones appear in the TCRdb table, and some are missing; sequencing was by immunoSEQ multiplex PCR. Among about 190,000 clones listed, roughly four fifths were seen once. The material sequenced was peripheral blood. These receptors all come from a woman aged 70-85 years with active or convalescent COVID-19.

The chain joins TRBV2 to TRBJ2-5, with 11 bases aligning to TRBD2. CDR3 length: 15 residues. Trimming removed 6 bases from V and 4 bases from J; junction bases left unmatched: 7. Germline CDR1 is SNHLY and CDR2 is FYNNEI. The DNA for the CDR3 is TGTGCCAGCAGCGAACTAGCGGGGGCCGTAGAGACCCAGTACTTC. Residues: CASSELAGAVETQYF.

The chain has TRBV5-4 and TRBJ1-2, with D unresolved. Germline lookup yields CDR1 SGHNT and CDR2 YYREEE (reference sequence). V was trimmed by 4 bases and J by 2 bases, leaving 9 bases between them. This CDR3 is 13 amino acids long. The CDR3 coding sequence is TGTGCCAGCAGCCTTCAGAGGAACTATGGCTACACCTTC. The encoded protein is CASSLQRNYGYTF.

The chain uses TRBV3-1 (or the pseudogene TRBV3-2) and TRBJ1-2; tentative D call: TRBD1 (5 bases). The CDR3 length is 13 residues. V was shortened by 0 bases and J by 8 bases, with 10 bases between the two germline ends. Germline CDR1 reads LGHDT; CDR2 reads YNNKEL (reference sequence). The DNA for the CDR3 is TGTGCCAGCAGCCAAGATCTCGGGGGGGGCTACACCTTC. This translates into CASSQDLGGGYTF.

This rearrangement joins TRBV27 to TRBJ2-2; D not resolved. CDR3 length: 16 residues. Germline CDR1 is MNHEY and CDR2 is SMNVEV (reference sequence). V shed 6 bases and J shed 8 bases, with 22 bases lying between them. CDR3 in amino acids: CASSNLRQDLRGELFF. The CDR3 nucleotides read TGTGCCAGCAGCAACCTCCGGCAGGATCTCAGGGGGGAGCTGTTTTTT.

The J gene is TRBJ2-1, the V gene TRBV5-1; TRBD1 matches 11 bases. The V gene's germline CDR1 is SGHRS and CDR2 YFSETQ. The CDR3 length is 15 residues. V lost 5 bases and J lost 6; bases outside the gene matches: 7. In DNA form, the CDR3 reads TGCGCCAGCAGTGTCGGACAGGGGGCCCGCAATGAGCAGTTCTTC. Translation gives CASSVGQGARNEQFF.

V and J are TRBV29-1 and TRBJ2-7, with TRBD1 as a possible D gene (6 bases). Trimming left V 2 bases short and J 3 bases short, with 11 bases between. The CDR3 runs 13 residues. CDR1 and CDR2 from the germline V gene are SQVTM and ANQGSEA. In DNA, the CDR3 is TGCAGCGTTGAAATCGAAGGGGGCTACGAGCAGTACTTC. Translated: CSVEIEGGYEQYF.

The chain couples TRBV7-6 to TRBJ1-1, with D possibly TRBD1 on 5 matching bases. Trimming pared 5 bases from V and 0 bases from J, leaving 16 bases between. Germline V lookup: CDR1 SGHVS, CDR2 FNYEAQ. This CDR3 is 16 amino acids long. CDR3 protein: CASSAGTSRMNTEAFF. The CDR3 bases are TGTGCCAGCAGCGCCGGGACTTCTAGAATGAACACTGAAGCTTTCTTT.

The chain uses TRBV7-9 and TRBJ2-7; TRBD2 matches at 10 bases. V shed 5 bases and J 0 bases; nucleotides not matched to a gene: 7. This CDR3 contains 16 residues. CDR1 is SEHNR and CDR2 is FQNEAQ in the germline V gene (reference sequence). Here the CDR3 reads CASSRGLASSSYEQYF. The CDR3 nucleotides read TGTGCCAGCAGCCGGGGACTAGCGAGCAGCTCCTACGAGCAGTACTTC.

V usage is TRBV19 and J usage is TRBJ2-5; TRBD2 agrees at 7 bases. The trim removed 10 bases at V and 5 bases at J, leaving 10 bases unmatched. This CDR3 region has 13 residues. Germline assignment: CDR1 LNHDA and CDR2 SQIVND (reference sequence). Written as DNA, the CDR3 is TGTGCCACCTCTAGCGGCGTGGGGGAGACCCAGTACTTC. Its protein is CATSSGVGETQYF.

The rearrangement joins TRBV28 to TRBJ1-6; 10 bases are shared with TRBD1. Per germline, CDR1 MDHEN and CDR2 SYDVKM. Trimming removed 0 bases from V and 7 bases from J; junction bases left unmatched: 6. The CDR3 runs to 17 residues. The CDR3 DNA is TGTGCCAGCAGTTTATGGAAGACAGGGGGCTTGAATTCACCCCTCCACTTT. Translated, it gives CASSLWKTGGLNSPLHF.

This clone appeared a single time. The V call is TRBV7-9, the J call TRBJ2-1, with 16 bases identical to TRBD2. CDR1 is SEHNR and CDR2 is FQNEAQ in the germline V gene (reference sequence). The CDR3 totals 18 residues. Trimming took 2 bases from V and 6 from J; bases not matched to a gene: 7. CDR3 nucleotides: TGTGCCAGCAGCTTAACCGGGACTAGCGGGAGGGCCGTCAATGAGCAGTTCTTC. Its translation: CASSLTGTSGRAVNEQFF.

V usage is TRBV19 and J usage is TRBJ1-1; the match to TRBD1 covers 9 bases. The V segment lost 5 bases and the J segment 6 bases; nucleotides outside the gene matches: 4. The germline V gene has CDR1 LNHDA and CDR2 SQIVND (reference sequence). This CDR3 spans 13 amino acids. CDR3 sequence (DNA): TGTGCCAGTAGTCTACAGGGGGCGGCTGAAGCTTTCTTT. Translated, it gives CASSLQGAAEAFF.

V is TRBV19 and J is TRBJ2-7; 12 nucleotides line up with TRBD1. This CDR3 comprises 16 residues. Germline lookup yields CDR1 LNHDA and CDR2 SQIVND (reference sequence). V was clipped by 5 bases and J by 3 bases; unmatched bases: 8. This CDR3 reads CASSDSGTGGFYEQYF. Here the CDR3 DNA reads TGTGCCAGTAGTGACTCCGGGACAGGGGGCTTCTACGAGCAGTACTTC.

This clone was observed a few times. The rearrangement joins TRBV5-6 to TRBJ2-2, with 9 bases aligning to TRBD1. Germline values: CDR1 SGHDT, CDR2 YYEEEE. The V gene end was trimmed by 3 bases and the J gene end by 7 bases; junction bases not matched to a gene: 7. The CDR3 is 15 amino acids. The CDR3 sequence: CASSWGWTGVGELFF. The CDR3, as DNA: TGTGCCAGCAGCTGGGGTTGGACAGGGGTCGGGGAGCTGTTTTTT.

CDR3 sequence: CASSHDSKNSPLHF. Written as DNA, the CDR3 is TGTGCCAGCTCACACGACAGTAAAAATTCACCCCTCCACTTT. The chain employs TRBV18 and TRBJ1-6; D may be TRBD1 (5 bases). V lost 4 bases to trimming and J lost 7 bases, with 11 bases between them. CDR3 size: 14 residues. Germline V gene lookup returns CDR1 KGHSH and CDR2 LQKENI.

J is TRBJ1-5 and V is TRBV9, with D perhaps TRBD1 (6 bases). Germline loops: CDR1 SGDLS, CDR2 YYNGEE. This CDR3 is built from 14 residues. Deletions cut 2 bases from V and 4 bases from J, with 10 bases between. The chain's CDR3 is CASSVGQPNQPQHF. The CDR3 DNA reads as TGTGCCAGCAGCGTCGGACAGCCAAATCAGCCCCAGCATTTT.

This clone was recorded a few times. The chain has TRBV28 and TRBJ1-5, with TRBD1 matching 9 bases. J was trimmed by 7 bases and V by 5 bases; bases with no gene match: 9. Germline V gene data show CDR1 as MDHEN and CDR2 as SYDVKM. The CDR3 runs to 15 residues. In nucleotides, the CDR3 is TGTGCCAGCAGTCACCGCGGGACAGGGTCCCAGCCCCAGCATTTT. Its protein product is CASSHRGTGSQPQHF.

J is TRBJ2-6 and V is TRBV28; D possibly corresponds to TRBD1 (6 bases). The CDR3 is made up of 19 amino acids. V was pared by 5 bases and J by 0 bases, with 20 bases between. The germline CDR1 and CDR2 sequences are MDHEN and SYDVKM. CDR3 region: CASSPMGIQGPSGANVLTF. The CDR3 bases are TGTGCCAGCAGTCCCATGGGAATACAGGGCCCCTCTGGGGCCAACGTCCTGACTTTC.

J is TRBJ2-3 and V is TRBV7-2, with D unresolved. This CDR3 is built from 14 residues. From germline, CDR1 is SGHTA and CDR2 FQGNSA. The germline V and J ends were trimmed by 2 bases and 0 bases, with 6 bases remaining between them. The CDR3 reads CASSLLGSTDTQYF. DNA of the CDR3: TGTGCCAGCAGCTTACTCGGTAGCACAGATACGCAGTATTTT.

The chain carries TRBV7-6 and TRBJ2-6; the match to TRBD2 covers 8 bases. The CDR3 has 17 amino acids. Germline V lookup: CDR1 SGHVS, CDR2 FNYEAQ. V gave up 2 bases and J gave up 0 bases; unmatched junction bases: 3. Here the CDR3 reads CASSLRGGLSGANVLTF. The CDR3 coding sequence is TGTGCCAGCAGCTTACGCGGGGGGCTCTCTGGGGCCAACGTCCTGACTTTC.

V gene TRBV27 combines with J gene TRBJ1-1, with 8 bases aligning to TRBD1. The CDR3 covers 15 residues. The germline CDR1 and CDR2 sequences are MNHEY and SMNVEV (reference sequence). The ends lost 4 bases at V and 6 bases at J; junction bases unmatched: 10. In DNA form, the CDR3 reads TGTGCCAGCAGTTCACAGACAGGGGCGTACGCTGAAGCTTTCTTT. Amino acids: CASSSQTGAYAEAFF.

This sequence joins TRBV6-5 and TRBJ2-4, with a possible D match to TRBD1 (5 bases). The ends were cut back, 6 bases at V and 8 bases at J, with 17 bases in the middle. The CDR3 is made up of 14 amino acids. Germline V gives CDR1 MNHEY, CDR2 SVGAGI. The CDR3, as DNA: TGTGCCAGCAGCCCATCCCAGGGCTGGGACATTCAGTACTTC. Translation: CASSPSQGWDIQYF.

The rearrangement uses TRBV6-6 and TRBJ2-6, with 10 bases matching TRBD1. Germline V gene data show CDR1 as MNHNY and CDR2 as SVGAGI (reference sequence). The length of the CDR3 is 17 residues. After removal of 5 bases from V and 0 bases from J, the junction contained 4 bases not matched to a gene. This CDR3 reads CASSPTGGFSGANVLTF. The CDR3 region has the DNA TGTGCCAGCAGTCCGACAGGGGGCTTCTCTGGGGCCAACGTCCTGACTTTC.

The gene calls are TRBV27 and TRBJ1-3; a weak D match, TRBD1 (6 bases). The CDR3 has 17 residues. From germline, CDR1 is MNHEY and CDR2 SMNVEV (reference sequence). Deletions cut 3 bases from V and 0 bases from J, with 15 bases between. The CDR3 region is CASSLETGVLSGNTIYF. DNA of the CDR3: TGTGCCAGCAGTTTGGAGACAGGCGTCCTCTCTGGAAACACCATATATTTT.

There are a few counts of this clone. The chain employs TRBV19 and TRBJ1-5; D is unclear. Germline values: CDR1 LNHDA, CDR2 SQIVND (reference sequence). V was pared by 7 bases and J by 0 bases, with 10 bases between. The CDR3 is 14 residues long. The CDR3 bases are TGTGCCAGTACTAGGATTTATAGCAATCAGCCCCAGCATTTT. It encodes CASTRIYSNQPQHF.